The 30 T cell receptor beta chains given below trace back to one sample, sequenced in a study of identical twins. Via MiXCR, TCRdb re-called the 5' RACE reads, giving one row per CDR3 protein. The sample shows a few hundred thousand distinct CDR3 sequences, around 15% of them seen only once. These data also formed part of another study, on yellow fever vaccine responses in identical twins.

Material: CD4+ T cells sorted from blood. These receptors all stem from a woman in her late teens or twenties in good health.

The V and J genes are TRBV12-3 or TRBV12-4 and TRBJ1-6; D gene uncertain. This CDR3 is 15 amino acids long. The V gene lost 2 bases and the J gene lost 5 bases, with 10 bases spanning the gap. The CDR3 nucleotides are TGTGCCAGCAGTTTACAGAATCCAGATAATTCACCCCTCCACTTT. This sequence encodes CASSLQNPDNSPLHF.

This clonotype was seen only a few times. V usage is TRBV2 and J usage is TRBJ2-3; TRBD2 matches at 12 bases. V dropped 3 bases and J dropped 7; count of bases not matched to a gene: 5. Germline V gene lookup returns CDR1 SNHLY and CDR2 FYNNEI. CDR3 length: 15 residues. This CDR3 is CASSEQTSGGNTQYF. CDR3 DNA: TGTGCCAGCAGTGAGCAGACTAGCGGGGGTAATACGCAGTATTTT.

This clonotype was seen a single time. The chain combines TRBV5-6 with TRBJ2-4, with a tentative D call TRBD2 (5 bases). The CDR3 length is 14 residues. Trimming left V 4 bases short and J 6 bases short, with 14 bases between. Germline-derived CDR1 and CDR2 are SGHDT and YYEEEE. The CDR3 DNA reads as TGTGCCAGCAGCACCAGGACTGATCGAAACATTCAGTACTTC. Protein sequence: CASSTRTDRNIQYF.

This clonotype was found a few times. The rearrangement joins TRBV5-4 to TRBJ1-2; D is perhaps TRBD1 (5 bases). V was cut by 0 bases and J by 4 bases, with 16 bases left in between. The CDR3 has 16 amino acids. Germline CDR1 and CDR2: SGHNT and YYREEE (reference sequence). Here the CDR3 reads CASSLASAGSIYGYTF. The CDR3 region has the DNA TGTGCCAGCAGCTTGGCCTCCGCAGGGTCGATCTATGGCTACACCTTC.

This clonotype was picked up a small number of times. This chain joins TRBV20-1 and TRBJ2-7, with 8 bases aligning to TRBD2. There are 15 residues in the CDR3. V gave up 4 bases and J gave up 0 bases; unmatched junction bases: 8. The germline V gene has CDR1 DFQATT and CDR2 SNEGSKA (reference sequence). The CDR3 reads CSAKVSTSGSYEQYF. For the CDR3, the DNA is TGCAGTGCTAAAGTTTCTACTAGCGGCTCCTACGAGCAGTACTTC.

This clonotype came up a few times. V and J are TRBV12-3 or TRBV12-4 and TRBJ1-2; D perhaps matches TRBD1 (6 bases). V was cut by 5 bases and J by 8 bases, with 15 bases left in between. CDR3 length: 13 residues. CDR3 region: CASSKRQVDGYTF. DNA of the CDR3: TGTGCCAGCAGTAAAAGACAGGTTGACGGCTACACCTTC.

This clonotype was observed at least ten times. This chain connects TRBV29-1 to TRBJ2-1, with TRBD2 matching over 9 bases. Unmatched junction bases numbered 11, after V lost 6 bases and J lost 8 bases. The V gene's germline CDR1 is SQVTM and CDR2 ANQGSEA. The CDR3 totals 14 residues. CDR3 in DNA: TGCAGCGTCCTCCCGGGACTAGCCTCTGATGAGCAGTTCTTC. It encodes CSVLPGLASDEQFF.

This clonotype has just a few counts. The chain has TRBV27 and TRBJ2-3, with TRBD2 matching 10 bases. The junction had 1 base not matched to a gene; V was cut back by 6 bases and J by 1 base. The CDR3 loop spans 14 amino acids. CDR1 and CDR2 (germline): MNHEY, SMNVEV (reference sequence). The CDR3 loop reads CASRSGRGTDTQYF. The CDR3, as DNA: TGTGCCAGCAGGAGCGGGAGGGGCACAGATACGCAGTATTTT.

The chain links TRBV9 to TRBJ2-7, with 7 bases matching TRBD1. The V gene end was trimmed by 3 bases and the J gene end by 3 bases; junction bases not matched to a gene: 9. Germline loops: CDR1 SGDLS, CDR2 YYNGEE. CDR3 size: 15 residues. CDR3 amino acids: CASSETPGQLYEQYF. The DNA of the CDR3 is TGTGCCAGCAGCGAGACCCCGGGACAGCTCTACGAGCAGTACTTC.

In this sample, this clonotype turned up a few times. The gene calls are TRBV7-2 and TRBJ1-1; D may be TRBD1 (5 bases). V was trimmed by 0 bases and J by 11 bases, leaving 10 bases between them. The CDR3 runs to 12 residues. Germline V gives CDR1 SGHTA, CDR2 FQGNSA. Written as DNA, the CDR3 is TGTGCCAGCAGCTTAGCGGGGGTGGATGCTTTCTTT. The encoded protein is CASSLAGVDAFF.

The sample holds a few counts of this clonotype. J is TRBJ2-7 and V is TRBV20-1; D is unresolved. V was pared by 2 bases and J by 2 bases, with 10 bases between. The CDR3 spans 13 residues. Germline CDR1 DFQATT, CDR2 SNEGSKA (reference sequence). CDR3 region: CSARPGITYEQYF. CDR3 nucleotide sequence: TGCAGTGCTAGACCTGGGATTACCTACGAGCAGTACTTC.

This chain's CDR3 is CATSREGGKNTEAFF. The CDR3 bases are TGTGCCACCAGCAGAGAGGGTGGGAAGAACACTGAAGCTTTCTTT. This chain links TRBV15 with TRBJ1-1, with D unclear. The CDR3 is made up of 15 amino acids. V was clipped by 0 bases and J by 1 base, with 9 bases between them. The germline V gene has CDR1 LNHNV and CDR2 YYDKDF (reference sequence).

The rearrangement uses TRBV28 and TRBJ2-7; 9 bases fit TRBD2. With 5 bases clipped from V and 2 bases from J, the junction kept 4 bases outside the gene matches. Germline values: CDR1 MDHEN, CDR2 SYDVKM. This CDR3 has 14 residues. CDR3 loop: CASSPAGGPYEQYF. In DNA, the CDR3 is TGTGCCAGCAGTCCGGCGGGAGGGCCCTACGAGCAGTACTTC.

This clonotype came up a few times. CDR3 region: CASSPGVNQPQHF. The CDR3 nucleotides read TGTGCCAGCAGCCCAGGAGTCAATCAGCCCCAGCATTTT. The chain has TRBV3-1 and TRBJ1-5, with D uncertain. V lost 4 bases and J 3 bases, leaving 7 bases between the germline ends. The V gene's germline CDR1 is LGHDT and CDR2 YNNKEL (reference sequence). This CDR3 has 13 residues.

V gene TRBV12-3 or TRBV12-4 combines with J gene TRBJ2-7; weak D call: TRBD1 (5 bases). The CDR3 totals 13 residues. The V gene lost 4 bases and the J gene lost 5 bases, with 12 bases spanning the gap. CDR3 nucleotide sequence: TGTGCCAGCAGTTCCAGGGCTAATAACGAGCAGTACTTC. Translation: CASSSRANNEQYF.

The CDR3 region is CASKQGLRTPLHF. DNA of the CDR3: TGTGCCAGCAAACAGGGGTTGAGGACACCCCTCCACTTT. The chain recombines TRBV6-1 with TRBJ1-6; 7 bases map to TRBD1. Germline assignment: CDR1 MNHNS and CDR2 SASEGT. The CDR3 contains 13 residues. With V trimmed by 7 bases and J by 11 bases, 8 bases remained unmatched.

This clonotype was observed a handful of times. The junction and the germline gene differ at one end; a read error may be behind it. The chain combines TRBV28 with TRBJ2-5, with 7 bases aligning to TRBD1. CDR1 is MDHEN and CDR2 is SYDVKM in the germline V gene. The CDR3 has 13 residues. Here the CDR3 reads CASRLLGQETQYF. Here the CDR3 DNA reads TGTGCCAGCAGATTATTGGGACAGGAGACCCAGTACTTC.

This chain uses TRBV25-1 with TRBJ2-1; TRBD2 matches at 13 bases. The CDR3 sequence is 16 residues long. Per germline, CDR1 MGHDK and CDR2 SYGVNS. Trimming removed 4 bases from V and 4 bases from J; junction bases left unmatched: 4. This chain's CDR3 is CASSVLAGGGYNEQFF. The CDR3 nucleotides read TGTGCCAGCAGTGTACTAGCGGGAGGGGGTTACAATGAGCAGTTCTTC.

This chain uses TRBV5-1 with TRBJ2-6, with D hard to call. CDR3 length equals 16 residues. V lost 0 bases and J 1 base, leaving 8 bases between the germline ends. Germline values: CDR1 SGHRS, CDR2 YFSETQ. CDR3 coding DNA: TGCGCCAGCAGCTTGGCCGTGGGGTCTGGGGCCAACGTCCTGACTTTC. This sequence encodes CASSLAVGSGANVLTF. The complete variable domain, with remaining parts taken from reference TRBV5-1 and TRBJ2-6, reads KAGVTQTPRYLIKTRGQQVTLSCSPISGHRSVSWYQQTPGQGLQFLFEYFSETQRNKGNFPGRFSGRQFSNSRSEMNVSTLELGDSALYLCASSLAVGSGANVLTFGAGSRLTVL.

The genes are TRBV11-1 and TRBJ2-3; D is tentatively TRBD1 or TRBD2 (5 bases each). Trimming shortened V by 5 bases and J by 2 bases, and 23 bases separated the two germline ends. This CDR3 has 18 amino acids. CDR1 and CDR2 from the germline V gene are SGHAT and FQDESV (reference sequence). CDR3 sequence: CASSQRSTGPGHTDTQYF. The CDR3 bases are TGTGCCAGCAGCCAAAGGAGTACGGGGCCCGGGCACACAGATACGCAGTATTTT.

The genes are TRBV7-8 and TRBJ1-3; the D gene is possibly TRBD1 (6 bases). The length of the CDR3 is 14 residues. V gave up 3 bases and J gave up 4 bases, with 10 bases separating them. Germline V gives CDR1 SGHVS, CDR2 FQNEAQ. The CDR3 sequence: CASSFGTPGNTIYF. CDR3 coding DNA: TGTGCCAGCAGCTTTGGGACACCAGGAAACACCATATATTTT.

This chain connects TRBV5-5 to TRBJ1-1, with 7 positions matching TRBD1. The V and J ends lost 3 bases and 4 bases, in that order; junction bases with no gene match: 18. The CDR3 has 18 residues. Germline values: CDR1 SGHKS, CDR2 YYEKEE (reference sequence). The CDR3 DNA follows: TGTGCCAGCAGCTCCCGGACAGGCGCAACTCTGGGGGTCACTGAAGCTTTCTTT. This encodes CASSSRTGATLGVTEAFF.

The chain recombines TRBV20-1 with TRBJ2-1; 10 bases line up with TRBD2. The germline gives CDR1 DFQATT, CDR2 SNEGSKA (reference sequence). After removal of 4 bases from V and 6 bases from J, the junction contained 9 bases not matched to a gene. This CDR3 is 15 amino acids long. CDR3 region: CSATRAGGPSNEQFF. For the CDR3, the DNA is TGCAGTGCTACCCGAGCGGGGGGGCCTTCCAATGAGCAGTTCTTC.

There are a few counts of this clonotype. The CDR3 here is CASSFAGPNEQFF. In DNA form, the CDR3 reads TGTGCCAGCAGTTTTGCGGGCCCCAATGAGCAGTTCTTC. The V and J genes are TRBV27 and TRBJ2-1; D perhaps matches TRBD2 (5 bases). CDR3 length equals 13 residues. The germline CDR1 and CDR2 sequences are MNHEY and SMNVEV (reference sequence). V lost 3 bases to trimming and J lost 6 bases, with 9 bases between them.

The DNA of the CDR3 is TGTGCCAGCAGTGCCGGGACAGTTAGCACAGATACGCAGTATTTT. This sequence encodes CASSAGTVSTDTQYF. The chain couples TRBV27 to TRBJ2-3; TRBD1 agrees at 7 bases. V lost 5 bases to trimming and J lost 0 bases; unmatched junction nucleotides: 5. The V gene's germline CDR1 is MNHEY and CDR2 SMNVEV (reference sequence). The CDR3 consists of 15 residues.

The chain uses TRBV4-1 and TRBJ2-2; tentatively, D is TRBD1 (5 bases). CDR3 length: 14 residues. From germline, CDR1 is MGHRA and CDR2 YSYEKL. Trimming removed 0 bases from V and 5 bases from J, with 7 bases in between. CDR3: CASSQDQGTGELFF. CDR3 coding DNA: TGCGCCAGCAGCCAAGATCAGGGTACCGGGGAGCTGTTTTTT.

The chain has TRBV7-9 and TRBJ2-5; TRBD1 aligns across 7 bases. Germline CDR1 is SEHNR and CDR2 is FQNEAQ (reference sequence). This CDR3 has 15 residues. Trimming cost V 4 bases and J 5 bases; bases outside gene matches: 10. The CDR3 loop reads CASSSARGSGETQYF. The CDR3 coding sequence is TGTGCCAGCAGCTCCGCCAGGGGGTCCGGGGAGACCCAGTACTTC.

The chain uses TRBV2 and TRBJ2-3; 13 nucleotides line up with TRBD2. The V gene's germline CDR1 is SNHLY and CDR2 FYNNEI. CDR3 length: 14 amino acids. Germline trimming cut 9 bases from V and 4 bases from J; bases unmatched to any gene: 4. Here the CDR3 reads CARNGLAGADTQYF. The CDR3 nucleotides read TGTGCCAGAAATGGACTAGCGGGGGCAGATACGCAGTATTTT.

This rearrangement joins TRBV4-1 to TRBJ2-1, with D perhaps TRBD2 (5 bases). Germline lookup yields CDR1 MGHRA and CDR2 YSYEKL. Trimming stripped 4 bases from V and 0 bases from J, with 16 bases between. The CDR3 contains 17 residues. As DNA, the CDR3 is TGCGCCAGCAGCCCTTGGGCACTAGATAGCTCCTACAATGAGCAGTTCTTC. Protein: CASSPWALDSSYNEQFF.

This sequence joins TRBV29-1 and TRBJ2-2; D is undetermined. The germline V gene encodes CDR1 SQVTM and CDR2 ANQGSEA. The V and J ends lost 4 bases and 0 bases respectively, with 9 bases between them. This CDR3 is 14 amino acids long. The CDR3 DNA sequence: TGCAGCGTTGCTACGGACGCGAACACCGGGGAGCTGTTTTTT. Translation gives CSVATDANTGELFF.